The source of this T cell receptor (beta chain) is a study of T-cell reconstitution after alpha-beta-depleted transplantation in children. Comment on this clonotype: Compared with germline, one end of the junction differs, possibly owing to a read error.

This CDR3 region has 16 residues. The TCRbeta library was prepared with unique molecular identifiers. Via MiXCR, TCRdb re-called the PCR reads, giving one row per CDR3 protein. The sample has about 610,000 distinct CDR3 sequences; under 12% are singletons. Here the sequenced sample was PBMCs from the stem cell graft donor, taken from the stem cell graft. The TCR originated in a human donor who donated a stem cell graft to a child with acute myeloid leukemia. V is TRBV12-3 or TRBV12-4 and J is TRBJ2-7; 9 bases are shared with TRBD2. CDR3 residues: CASSSVRSRGGYGQYF. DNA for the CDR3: TGTGCCAGCAGTTCCGTCCGTTCGCGGGGGGGCTACGGGCAGTACTTC.